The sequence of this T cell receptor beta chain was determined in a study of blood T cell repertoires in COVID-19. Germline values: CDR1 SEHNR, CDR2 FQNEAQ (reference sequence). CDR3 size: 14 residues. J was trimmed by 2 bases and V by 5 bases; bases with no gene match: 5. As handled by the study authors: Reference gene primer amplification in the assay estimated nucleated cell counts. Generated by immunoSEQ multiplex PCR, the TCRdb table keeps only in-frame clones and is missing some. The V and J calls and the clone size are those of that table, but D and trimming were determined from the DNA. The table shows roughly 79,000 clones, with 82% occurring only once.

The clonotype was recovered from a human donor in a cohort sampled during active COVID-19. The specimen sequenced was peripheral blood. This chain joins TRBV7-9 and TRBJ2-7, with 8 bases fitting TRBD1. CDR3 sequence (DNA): TGTGCCAGCAGCCCCCGGACAGGGCCCTACGAGCAGTACTTC. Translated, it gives CASSPRTGPYEQYF.